This T cell receptor (beta chain) is drawn from a study of Ad26.COV2.S vaccination and SARS-CoV-2 variants. Regarding treatment: approximately 18 received Ad26.COV2.S at low or high dose, single or two shots; about 5 received placebo; per-sample allocation not given. Sampling occurred on day 63 after the first vaccine or placebo injection. The repertoire was sequenced with immunoSEQ multiplex PCR; TCRdb's copy has only in-frame clones and lacks some. The table has 450,000 to 550,000 clones, roughly 87% seen once. Material: peripheral blood, obtained in a trial of Ad26.COV2.S vaccine versus placebo. This clonotype was sampled from a person aged 18-65 years who received the Ad26.COV2.S COVID-19 vaccine or a placebo.

CDR3 residues: CAILGGSGTDTQYF. CDR3 nucleotides: TGTGCCATCTTGGGCGGGAGCGGCACAGATACGCAGTATTTT. The chain uses TRBV10-3 and TRBJ2-3; 7 nucleotides agree with TRBD2. CDR1 is ENHRY, CDR2 SYGVKD, per germline. J was trimmed by 1 base and V by 8 bases; bases with no gene match: 6. The CDR3 sequence is 14 residues long.